This TCR beta chain was recovered during a study of T cell changes during pregnancy in multiple sclerosis. Produced via immunoSEQ multiplex PCR; TCRdb's table is partial and in-frame only. This table holds around 30,000 clones, around 90% found once. The V gene's germline CDR1 is MNHNY and CDR2 SVGAGI (reference sequence). The CDR3 length is 13 residues. The V end was cut by 7 bases, the J end by 2 bases, with 9 bases between. The chain employs TRBV6-6 and TRBJ2-1; D possibly corresponds to TRBD2 (5 bases). Here the sequenced sample was CD8+ T cells from peripheral blood mononuclear cells, taken before pregnancy. The receptor comes from a female donor with multiple sclerosis, enrolled in a pregnancy study. The CDR3 DNA reads as TGTGCCAGCACCGGGAATCCCTACAATGAGCAGTTCTTC. This sequence encodes CASTGNPYNEQFF.